Following are 17 T cell receptor beta chains from one sample sequenced in a study of CD4 and CD8 cells across lung adenocarcinoma regions. One entry per CDR3 protein, called by TCRdb with MiXCR from the PCR reads. The repertoire holds under 2,000 distinct CDR3 sequences, with around three fifths as singletons. The sample taken for sequencing was CD4+ T cells from the margin of a lung tumor. All receptors come from a female donor with lung adenocarcinoma. The CD4 and CD8 labels of this study may be unreliable.

In this sample, this clonotype turned up a few times. V gene TRBV6-2 or TRBV6-3 combines with J gene TRBJ2-1, with a weak D call TRBD2 (6 bases). This CDR3 has 14 residues. Trimming took off 0 bases at V and 7 bases at J, with 10 bases between the two ends. Germline loops: CDR1 MNHEY, CDR2 SVGEGT. The CDR3 DNA reads TGTGCCAGCAGTTACTCTACTAGCAAGAATGAGCAGTTCTTC. It yields the protein CASSYSTSKNEQFF.

This rearrangement joins TRBV6-1 to TRBJ2-1, with D possibly being TRBD2 (6 bases). This CDR3 is built from 15 residues. V lost 2 bases and J lost 6, with 14 bases in between. From germline, CDR1 is MNHNS and CDR2 SASEGT. CDR3 DNA sequence: TGTGCCAGCAGTGAATGGAGCGGGCGCAGCAATGAGCAGTTCTTC. Translating it yields CASSEWSGRSNEQFF.

The chain carries TRBV27 and TRBJ2-5, with D perhaps being TRBD1 or TRBD2 (6 bases each). Deletions cut 9 bases from V and 11 bases from J, with 28 bases between. Germline CDR1 is MNHEY and CDR2 is SMNVEV (reference sequence). This CDR3 has 15 amino acids. The chain's CDR3 is CARGNGGGDEDTQYF. Written as DNA, the CDR3 is TGTGCCAGGGGCAACGGGGGCGGGGACGAAGACACTCAGTACTTC.

This clonotype has a handful of counts. The rearrangement links TRBV6-5 to TRBJ1-2; TRBD1 aligns across 8 bases. The CDR3 contains 14 residues. The V gene's germline CDR1 is MNHEY and CDR2 SVGAGI. Germline trimming cut 2 bases from V and 8 bases from J; bases unmatched to any gene: 7. The CDR3 sequence: CASSYTGQGQGYTF. The DNA for the CDR3 is TGTGCCAGCAGTTACACCGGACAGGGACAAGGCTACACCTTC.

This clonotype is labeled large. The chain recombines TRBV7-2 with TRBJ2-3; D remains unclear. Trimming cost V 3 bases and J 2 bases, with 9 bases left between them. Germline CDR1 SGHTA, CDR2 FQGNSA. This CDR3 region has 14 residues. The CDR3 reads CASSFGSSTDTQYF. CDR3 coding DNA: TGTGCCAGCAGCTTTGGAAGTTCCACAGATACGCAGTATTTT.

This clonotype showed up just a few times. J is TRBJ1-2 and V is TRBV6-1, with 8 bases that match TRBD1. The CDR3 consists of 15 residues. Trimming cost V 4 bases and J 4 bases; bases outside gene matches: 8. Germline V gene data show CDR1 as MNHNS and CDR2 as SASEGT. The CDR3 DNA is TGTGCCAGCAGTGTCCAGACAGGGGCCTCCTATGGCTACACCTTC. Translated: CASSVQTGASYGYTF.

Sample share makes this clonotype large (0.1 to 1%). The genes are TRBV27 and TRBJ2-5; D perhaps matches TRBD2 (6 bases). Trimming cost V 1 base and J 10 bases, with 16 bases left between them. This CDR3 comprises 14 residues. Germline CDR1 and CDR2: MNHEY and SMNVEV (reference sequence). This CDR3 reads CASSLWPNAGFQYF. Written as DNA, the CDR3 is TGTGCCAGCAGTTTATGGCCCAACGCGGGGTTCCAGTACTTC.

This clonotype occurred a few times. This chain uses TRBV27 with TRBJ2-1, with a weak D call TRBD1 (5 bases). The CDR3 has 17 residues. The V gene's germline CDR1 is MNHEY and CDR2 SMNVEV (reference sequence). Deletions cut 3 bases from V and 0 bases from J, with 15 bases between. For the CDR3, the DNA is TGTGCCAGCAGTTTTGGGGCAGGCCCCATCTCCTACAATGAGCAGTTCTTC. It specifies CASSFGAGPISYNEQFF.

V and J are TRBV27 and TRBJ2-4, with a weak D call TRBD2 (6 bases). The V end lost 10 bases, the J end lost 13 bases, and 29 bases lay between the germline ends. This CDR3 has 15 amino acids. From germline, CDR1 is MNHEY and CDR2 SMNVEV (reference sequence). CDR3 nucleotides: TGTGCCACGGGGAACCTCGGCGGGGAAGAAAACACCCAGTACTTC. Translating it yields CATGNLGGEENTQYF.

The V gene is TRBV4-2, the J gene TRBJ2-5; D is possibly TRBD1 (6 bases). CDR3 length: 15 residues. From germline, CDR1 is LGHNA and CDR2 YNFKEQ. Between the trimmed V and J ends, which lost 1 base and 1 base, there was a span of 10 bases. The CDR3: CASSQAGQIQETQYF. CDR3 in DNA: TGTGCCAGCAGCCAAGCCGGACAGATCCAAGAGACCCAGTACTTC.

The rearrangement uses TRBV6-1 and TRBJ1-2, with D unresolved. V lost 4 bases to trimming and J lost 6 bases, with 6 bases between them. The CDR3 extends over 11 amino acids. The germline CDR1 and CDR2 sequences are MNHNS and SASEGT. In nucleotides, the CDR3 is TGTGCCAGCAGTGTGTCGGATGGCTACACCTTC. This codes for CASSVSDGYTF.

This clonotype turned up a few times. This chain connects TRBV3-1 to TRBJ2-1; D gene unclear. V was shortened by 6 bases and J by 2 bases, with 11 bases between the two germline ends. The CDR3 extends over 14 amino acids. The germline V gene encodes CDR1 LGHDT and CDR2 YNNKEL (reference sequence). The DNA of the CDR3 is TGTGCCAGCAGTTCCGACACAGCCTACAATGAGCAGTTCTTC. Its translation is CASSSDTAYNEQFF.

This sequence joins TRBV6-1 and TRBJ2-1, with D possibly TRBD2 on 6 matching bases. The DNA end is a closer match to TRBJ2-7, so the J assignment may be wrong. The length of the CDR3 is 14 residues. Germline loops: CDR1 MNHNS, CDR2 SASEGT. The CDR3 sequence: CASRDYQSSYEQYF. The CDR3 DNA is TGTGCCAGCAGGGACTACCAAAGCTCCTACGAGCAGTACTTC.

This rearrangement joins TRBV6-5 to TRBJ2-1; D not certain. Germline V gene lookup returns CDR1 MNHEY and CDR2 SVGAGI. CDR3 length equals 16 residues. The germline V and J ends were trimmed by 4 bases and 4 bases, with 17 bases remaining between them. The CDR3 DNA is TGTGCCAGCAGTTCAACCAGGCTGCCAAATTACAATGAGCAGTTCTTC. Its protein product is CASSSTRLPNYNEQFF.

As for this clonotype: The junction shows a germline mismatch at one end, possibly a read error. This sequence joins TRBV7-2 and TRBJ2-3; perhaps TRBD2 as D (5 bases). This CDR3 is built from 14 residues. Germline assignment: CDR1 SGHTA and CDR2 FQGNSA. CDR3 region: CAGLQAVGADTQYF. The CDR3 region has the DNA TGCGCGGGCCTCCAGGCAGTGGGCGCAGATACGCAGTACTTT.

The chain is built from TRBV25-1 and TRBJ2-3; D not resolved. Trimming cost V 1 base and J 2 bases, with 7 bases left between them. Germline values: CDR1 MGHDK, CDR2 SYGVNS. This CDR3 is 14 amino acids long. CDR3 in amino acids: CASSELSATDTQYF. DNA for the CDR3: TGTGCCAGCAGTGAATTAAGCGCCACAGATACGCAGTATTTT.

V and J are TRBV19 and TRBJ2-3, with TRBD2 as a possible D gene (5 bases). The V gene's germline CDR1 is LNHDA and CDR2 SQIVND (reference sequence). Trimming took 6 bases from V and 6 from J, leaving 16 bases between them. The CDR3 covers 14 residues. This CDR3 reads CASRPGTIPDTQYF. In DNA form, the CDR3 reads TGTGCCAGTAGACCGGGAACCATCCCCGATACGCAGTATTTT. Full variable domain (outside the CDR3, taken from reference TRBV19 and TRBJ2-3): DGGITQSPKYLFRKEGQNVTLSCEQNLNHDAMYWYRQDPGQGLRLIYYSQIVNDFQKGDIAEGYSVSREKKESFPLTVTSAQKNPTAFYLCASRPGTIPDTQYFGPGTRLTVL.